These 9 T cell receptor beta chains were all obtained from the same sample, sequenced in a study of regulatory T cells in long-lasting Graves disease. The time point denotes: newly diagnosed GD, antithyroid drugs for less than 3 months. From PBMCs, RNA was extracted and then used to make the TCR library. Building the TCR beta libraries relied on iRepertoire HTBI primers, and CDR3 regions underwent Arm-PCR. TCRdb redid the calling of the multiplex PCR reads with MiXCR, one entry per CDR3 protein. The data show 250,000 or so distinct CDR3 sequences, roughly a fifth seen once. The sample was peripheral blood mononuclear cells (PBMCs), taken at new diagnosis, from a patient treated with antithyroid drugs. Receptors were obtained from a female donor with Graves disease.

This clonotype occurred many times. CDR3 coding DNA: TGTGCCAGCAGTGATAGGGGGGGCGATGATGGCTACACCTTC. This gives the protein CASSDRGGDDGYTF. This chain connects TRBV6-1 to TRBJ1-2, with a possible D match to TRBD1 (6 bases). Germline values: CDR1 MNHNS, CDR2 SASEGT. Deletions cut 3 bases from V and 6 bases from J, with 14 bases between. The CDR3 extends over 14 amino acids.

Ten or more counts support this clonotype. The V gene is TRBV13, the J gene TRBJ2-3; D ambiguous. Germline V gene data show CDR1 as PRHDT and CDR2 as FYEKMQ (reference sequence). Trimming removed 3 bases at V and 6 bases at J, with 13 bases between. The CDR3 loop spans 14 amino acids. The CDR3 here is CASSFSSPVDTQYF. The CDR3 region has the DNA TGTGCCAGCAGCTTCAGCTCCCCGGTTGATACGCAGTATTTT.

This clonotype was detected ten times or more. The J gene is TRBJ1-6, the V gene TRBV5-1; D not certain. Germline loops: CDR1 SGHRS, CDR2 YFSETQ. The germline V and J ends were trimmed by 0 bases and 7 bases, with 11 bases remaining between them. CDR3 size: 15 residues. The CDR3 reads CASSLDTISNSPLHF. The CDR3 nucleotides read TGCGCCAGCAGCTTGGACACGATATCGAATTCACCCCTCCACTTT. Looking up the rest from reference TRBV5-1 and TRBJ1-6 gives the full variable domain: KAGVTQTPRYLIKTRGQQVTLSCSPISGHRSVSWYQQTPGQGLQFLFEYFSETQRNKGNFPGRFSGRQFSNSRSEMNVSTLELGDSALYLCASSLDTISNSPLHFGNGTRLTVT.

This clonotype was seen repeatedly, ten times or more. The gene calls are TRBV7-6 and TRBJ1-1; D not resolved. Trimming removed 1 base from V and 7 bases from J, with 13 bases in between. The germline CDR1 and CDR2 sequences are SGHVS and FNYEAQ. The CDR3 runs to 14 residues. The CDR3: CASSLGTSSDEAFF. CDR3 nucleotides: TGTGCCAGCAGCTTAGGTACATCCAGCGATGAAGCTTTCTTT. Full variable domain (missing parts from reference TRBV7-6 and TRBJ1-1): GAGVSQSPRYKVTKRGQDVALRCDPISGHVSLYWYRQALGQGPEFLTYFNYEAQQDKSGLPNDRFSAERPEGSISTLTIQRTEQRDSAMYRCASSLGTSSDEAFFGQGTRLTVV.

On this clonotype: A far larger clone is just one base off, so this is likely a read error. The J gene is TRBJ2-1, the V gene TRBV20-1; a possible D gene is TRBD2 (5 bases). Gene TRBJ2-5 matches the end of the DNA better, so the J call may be wrong. This CDR3 contains 13 residues. Germline values: CDR1 DFQATT, CDR2 SNEGSKA (reference sequence). The CDR3 region is CSARLYPGETQYF. CDR3 nucleotides: TGCAGTGCTAGGCTCTACCCGGGGGAGACCCAGTACTTC.

The rearrangement joins TRBV6-2 or TRBV6-3 to TRBJ2-1, with D possibly being TRBD1 or TRBD2 (5 bases each). This CDR3 contains 14 residues. The germline V gene encodes CDR1 MNHEY and CDR2 SVGEGT. Trimming pared 5 bases from V and 5 bases from J, leaving 13 bases between. CDR3 region: CASSPWDGDNEQFF. For the CDR3, the DNA is TGTGCCAGCAGTCCCTGGGACGGGGACAATGAGCAGTTCTTC.

V gene TRBV29-1 combines with J gene TRBJ2-2, with 7 positions matching TRBD1. This CDR3 contains 11 residues. Germline loops: CDR1 SQVTM, CDR2 ANQGSEA. Germline trimming cut 7 bases from V and 8 bases from J; bases unmatched to any gene: 4. For the CDR3, the DNA is TGCAGCGCAACAGGGGTAGGGGAGCTGTTTTTT. Translating it yields CSATGVGELFF.

In its sample, this clonotype was seen many times. V gene TRBV20-1 combines with J gene TRBJ2-2; D may be TRBD1 (6 bases). The CDR3 spans 12 residues. The V gene's germline CDR1 is DFQATT and CDR2 SNEGSKA (reference sequence). V dropped 5 bases and J dropped 6 bases, with 10 bases sitting between them. This CDR3 is CSAEHRAGELFF. The CDR3 DNA reads as TGCAGTGCTGAGCACAGGGCCGGGGAGCTGTTTTTT.

This clonotype was counted at least ten times. The V and J genes are TRBV4-3 and TRBJ2-7; D remains unclear. The V end was cut by 0 bases, the J end by 0 bases, with 6 bases between. This CDR3 contains 14 residues. Germline CDR1 and CDR2: LGHNA and YSLEER. The chain's CDR3 is CASSQDRNSYEQYF. Written as DNA, the CDR3 is TGCGCCAGCAGCCAAGACAGGAACTCCTACGAGCAGTACTTC.